This TCR beta chain is from a study of cytomegalovirus exposure and HLA in healthy donors. Overall study findings and caveats: A few chains linked to CMV were shown in vitro to be specific for CMV antigens. TCR sequences were mostly rare, though some public TCRs occurred in many donors. The study recorded 160 or so TCR beta chains that were cytomegalovirus-associated. Subsequent analysis showed first-cohort TCR clusters tending to co-occur in around 110 validation repertoires.

Concerning this clone itself: The antigen is undetermined.

CDR3 length: 14 amino acids. Germline V CDR1 and CDR2: MNHNS, SASEGT. The ends were cut back, 7 bases at V and 6 bases at J, with 13 bases in the middle. The data were produced by immunoSEQ multiplex PCR, yet TCRdb's version contains in-frame clones alone and is incomplete. The data show 250,000 to 400,000 clones, 70% to 90% seen once. This TCR came from a man aged 25 to 40 in good health and CMV-seronegative. The rearrangement joins TRBV6-1 to TRBJ1-6, with D tentatively TRBD1 (5 bases). Sequencing input: PBMCs. CDR3 coding DNA: TGTGCCAGCACCGTTGGGGCCTCTAATTCACCCCTCCACTTT. Translation: CASTVGASNSPLHF.